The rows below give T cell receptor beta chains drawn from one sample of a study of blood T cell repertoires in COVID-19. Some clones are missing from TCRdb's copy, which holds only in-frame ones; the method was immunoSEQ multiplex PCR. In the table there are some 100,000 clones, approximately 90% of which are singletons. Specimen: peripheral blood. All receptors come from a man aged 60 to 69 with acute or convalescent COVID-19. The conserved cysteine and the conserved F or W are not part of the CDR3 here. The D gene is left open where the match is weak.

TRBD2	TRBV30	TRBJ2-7	AWSGLAGASYEQY
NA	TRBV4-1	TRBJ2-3	ASSMSGVPTDTQY
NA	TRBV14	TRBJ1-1	ASSPERTGPNTEAF
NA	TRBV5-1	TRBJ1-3	ASSPPGGVGGNTIY
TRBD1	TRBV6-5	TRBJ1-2	AATFRDSPNSGYT
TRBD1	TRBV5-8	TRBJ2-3	ASSPWTGGAGDTQY
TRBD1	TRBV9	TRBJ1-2	ASSEGDRGKYGYT
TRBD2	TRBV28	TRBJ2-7	ASSLIDLAGENEQY
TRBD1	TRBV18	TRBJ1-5	ASSSGTVNQPQH
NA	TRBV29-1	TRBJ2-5	SVEAGEETQY
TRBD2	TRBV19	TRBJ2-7	ASSTAGALSEQY
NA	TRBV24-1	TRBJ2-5	ATSGPSNLGETQY
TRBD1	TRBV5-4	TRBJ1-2	ASSLTGVGGYT
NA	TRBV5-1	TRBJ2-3	ASSREPLSSTDTQY
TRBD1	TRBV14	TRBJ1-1	ASSQDRVTEAF
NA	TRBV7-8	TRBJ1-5	ASSVGRTSNQPQH
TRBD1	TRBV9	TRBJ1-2	ASSAGQGAFGYT
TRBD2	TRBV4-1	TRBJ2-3	ASSLGLAATDTQY
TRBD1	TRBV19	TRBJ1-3	ASRADRESGNTIY
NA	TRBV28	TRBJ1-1	ASRLGRQDTEAF